This TCR beta chain comes out of a study of T cells in Graves' hyperthyroidism and ophthalmopathy. Broader study findings: Within blood appeared most thyroid clonotypes that had expanded above 0.001. Ophthalmopathy was model-predicted a median roughly 6.3 months pre-onset.

What was amplified from RNA transcripts were TCR beta CDR3 regions. TCR CDR3 regions were first amplified by RT-PCR with HTBI primers. MiXCR, applied by TCRdb to the multiplex PCR reads, yields one record per CDR3 protein. The sample lists about 270,000 distinct CDR3 sequences; approximately 23% were seen once. Pregnant or lactating patients were excluded, as were those with uncontrolled infection or other autoimmune disease. This clonotype was picked up many times. Its antigen is currently unknown. Unmatched junction bases numbered 10, after V lost 4 bases and J lost 4 bases. From germline, CDR1 is MDHEN and CDR2 SYDVKM. This CDR3 comprises 15 residues.

Sequenced: blood. This clonotype was obtained from a man aged 30 to 39 with Graves' ophthalmopathy. This rearrangement joins TRBV28 to TRBJ2-7, with TRBD2 matching over 7 bases. CDR3 sequence: CASSSLGKRGYEQYF. CDR3 bases: TGTGCCAGCAGTTCCCTGGGGAAGCGGGGTTACGAGCAGTACTTC.